This T cell receptor beta chain was obtained from a study of blood T cell repertoires in COVID-19. Assay: immunoSEQ multiplex PCR; the TCRdb copy retains only in-frame clones and omits some. The sample has under 300,000 clones; 80% to 90% are singletons. CDR1 and CDR2 from the germline V gene are SGHNT and YYREEE (reference sequence). V shed 2 bases and J shed 5 bases, with 4 bases lying between them. CDR3 length: 11 residues. In its sample, this clone was seen a few times. The specimen sequenced was peripheral blood. This receptor was obtained from a woman under 40 with COVID-19, enrolled during active disease. The genes are TRBV5-4 and TRBJ2-5; D is undetermined. In DNA, the CDR3 is TGTGCCAGCAGCTTCGGGGAGACCCAGTACTTC. It specifies CASSFGETQYF.